This entry lists 19 T cell receptor beta chains sequenced from one sample in a study of cytomegalovirus exposure and HLA in healthy donors. Amplification used 60 Vbeta primers and 13 Jbeta primers. The protocol was immunoSEQ multiplex PCR, while the TCRdb copy is restricted to in-frame clones and leaves out a portion. The sample includes around 65,000 clones, around 80% seen only once; the top ten take around 3%. The sequencing input was PBMCs. These receptor sequences come from a girl aged 5-17 years in good health and CMV-seropositive.

V usage is TRBV4-2 and J usage is TRBJ1-2; weak D call: TRBD1 (5 bases). V was clipped by 6 bases and J by 3 bases, with 11 bases between them. The CDR3 sequence is 13 residues long. Germline CDR1 is LGHNA and CDR2 is YNFKEQ. In nucleotides, the CDR3 is TGTGCCAGCAGTTCCTCAGGGTACTATGGCTACACCTTC. Amino acid sequence: CASSSSGYYGYTF.

The count of this clone is one. CDR3 residues: CASSFPSGGGQETQYF. The CDR3 DNA reads as TGTGCCAGCAGCTTCCCTAGCGGGGGAGGCCAAGAGACCCAGTACTTC. V is TRBV11-1 and J is TRBJ2-5; TRBD2 aligns across 10 bases. CDR1 is SGHAT and CDR2 is FQDESV in the germline V gene (reference sequence). The CDR3 consists of 16 residues. V shed 3 bases and J 1 base; nucleotides not matched to a gene: 5.

The genes are TRBV28 and TRBJ2-7; 8 nucleotides line up with TRBD1. CDR1 and CDR2 (germline): MDHEN, SYDVKM. J lost 4 bases, V lost 5 bases, and 10 bases had no gene match. The CDR3 extends over 15 amino acids. This chain's CDR3 is CASSTETGGDYEQYF. CDR3 bases: TGTGCCAGCAGTACTGAAACAGGGGGTGATTACGAGCAGTACTTC.

The rearrangement uses TRBV9 and TRBJ2-1; 9 positions agree with TRBD2. V was clipped by 2 bases and J by 6 bases; unmatched bases: 6. The CDR3 has 15 residues. Germline assignment: CDR1 SGDLS and CDR2 YYNGEE. The CDR3 reads CASSVAGGGANEQFF. DNA for the CDR3: TGTGCCAGCAGCGTTGCGGGCGGGGGGGCCAATGAGCAGTTCTTC. Filled out from reference TRBV9 and TRBJ2-1, the complete variable domain reads DSGVTQTPKHLITATGQRVTLRCSPRSGDLSVYWYQQSLDQGLQFLIQYYNGEERAKGNILERFSAQQFPDLHSELNLSSLELGDSALYFCASSVAGGGANEQFFGPGTRLTVL.

The chain combines TRBV4-2 with TRBJ1-2; weak D call: TRBD1 (6 bases). Trimming left V 0 bases short and J 4 bases short, with 12 bases between. Germline CDR1 reads LGHNA; CDR2 reads YNFKEQ. This CDR3 spans 15 amino acids. The CDR3 bases are TGTGCCAGCAGCCAAGATCGGACAGTGTCCTATGGCTACACCTTC. It codes for CASSQDRTVSYGYTF.

This clone was seen more than once but under ten times. The chain has TRBV27 and TRBJ1-2; no reliable D call. V was clipped by 2 bases and J by 4 bases, with 11 bases between them. There are 14 residues in the CDR3. Germline CDR1 and CDR2: MNHEY and SMNVEV (reference sequence). The CDR3 here is CASSLGGYPYGYTF. The CDR3, as DNA: TGTGCCAGCAGTTTAGGAGGGTACCCCTATGGCTACACCTTC.

This sequence joins TRBV6-5 and TRBJ1-2, with TRBD1 matching over 7 bases. CDR3 size: 13 residues. The germline gives CDR1 MNHEY, CDR2 SVGAGI. After removal of 6 bases from V and 2 bases from J, the junction contained 3 bases not matched to a gene. CDR3 DNA: TGTGCCAGCAGGACAGGGCCCAACTATGGCTACACCTTC. It is translated as CASRTGPNYGYTF.

This clone was seen more than once but under ten times. The chain joins TRBV13 to TRBJ2-5; TRBD1 matches at 9 bases. Germline V lookup: CDR1 PRHDT, CDR2 FYEKMQ (reference sequence). There are 20 residues in the CDR3. V dropped 2 bases and J dropped 4; count of bases not matched to a gene: 20. The CDR3 DNA sequence: TGTGCCAGCAGCTTACGTGGTGGGTTCTTGGGACAGGGAAGCCGAGAGACCCAGTACTTC. It yields the protein CASSLRGGFLGQGSRETQYF.

The chain is built from TRBV6-1 and TRBJ1-6; no clear D. CDR1 and CDR2 (germline): MNHNS, SASEGT. This CDR3 has 15 residues. Trimming left V 6 bases short and J 8 bases short, with 17 bases between. The CDR3 region is CASRPDLLPYSPLHF. The CDR3, as DNA: TGTGCCAGCAGGCCCGACTTATTACCATATTCACCCCTCCACTTT.

This chain connects TRBV4-2 to TRBJ2-2; D remains unclear. This CDR3 region has 15 residues. Germline-derived CDR1 and CDR2 are LGHNA and YNFKEQ. V dropped 0 bases and J dropped 4 bases, with 9 bases sitting between them. The CDR3 protein is CASSQDSQLTGELFF. The CDR3 DNA sequence: TGTGCCAGCAGCCAAGATTCCCAACTCACCGGGGAGCTGTTTTTT.

This clone was seen more than once but under ten times. The V call is TRBV30, the J call TRBJ2-2; the D gene is possibly TRBD2 (5 bases). This CDR3 has 14 amino acids. From germline, CDR1 is GTSNPN and CDR2 SVGIG (reference sequence). Trimming shortened V by 3 bases and J by 1 base, and 9 bases separated the two germline ends. The DNA for the CDR3 is TGTGCCTGGAGAAAAGGGAGGAACACCGGGGAGCTGTTTTTT. The encoded protein is CAWRKGRNTGELFF.

This clone has a single count. The chain joins TRBV2 to TRBJ1-4; 7 positions match TRBD1. The CDR3 extends over 15 amino acids. J was trimmed by 0 bases and V by 6 bases; bases with no gene match: 4. Germline V gene lookup returns CDR1 SNHLY and CDR2 FYNNEI. Here the CDR3 DNA reads TGTGCCAGCAGGGCGGGGACAGCAACTAATGAAAAACTGTTTTTT. It specifies CASRAGTATNEKLFF.

The J gene is TRBJ2-7, the V gene TRBV2; 8 positions agree with TRBD1. With 5 bases clipped from V and 7 bases from J, the junction kept 13 bases outside the gene matches. CDR3 length: 15 amino acids. The V gene's germline CDR1 is SNHLY and CDR2 FYNNEI. The CDR3 DNA reads TGTGCCAGCAGTCCTATCCGGACAGGGAATAAGGAGCAGTACTTC. Amino acids: CASSPIRTGNKEQYF.

This chain uses TRBV29-1 with TRBJ2-7; possible D gene TRBD2, 6 bases. In germline, CDR1 is SQVTM, CDR2 ANQGSEA. Between the trimmed V and J ends, which lost 6 bases and 3 bases, there was a span of 21 bases. The CDR3 contains 15 residues. CDR3 residues: CSVAGWSVPRYEQYF. CDR3 nucleotides: TGCAGCGTGGCGGGGTGGTCCGTCCCGCGCTACGAGCAGTACTTC.

The chain joins TRBV5-1 to TRBJ2-5; 7 bases line up with TRBD1. V lost 4 bases and J lost 7; bases outside the gene matches: 10. Germline V CDR1 and CDR2: SGHRS, YFSETQ. CDR3 length: 14 amino acids. The CDR3 DNA is TGCGCCAGCAGCCTAGGGGGCGGGCTGGCGACCCAGTACTTC. Translation gives CASSLGGGLATQYF.

The CDR3 region is CASSSGTSGYEQYF. The DNA for the CDR3 is TGTGCCAGCAGCTCAGGGACTAGCGGCTACGAGCAGTACTTC. The rearrangement joins TRBV7-2 to TRBJ2-7, with 11 nucleotides matching TRBD2. This CDR3 has 14 amino acids. Germline CDR1 is SGHTA and CDR2 is FQGNSA. Germline trimming cut 4 bases from V and 3 bases from J; bases unmatched to any gene: 2.

The chain carries TRBV6-5 and TRBJ1-2; D uncertain. This CDR3 has 14 amino acids. Trimming shortened V by 5 bases and J by 9 bases, and 19 bases separated the two germline ends. Germline V gene sequence: CDR1 MNHEY, CDR2 SVGAGI. The CDR3 protein is CASSRGDSLASYTF. CDR3 DNA sequence: TGTGCCAGCAGTCGCGGAGACTCCTTGGCGAGCTACACCTTC.

Of note for this clone: At one end the junction does not follow the germline gene, possibly because of a read error. V and J are TRBV6-1 and TRBJ2-2; D possibly uses TRBD1 or TRBD2 (5 bases each). This CDR3 contains 17 residues. Germline CDR1 reads MNHNS; CDR2 reads SASEGT. CDR3 bases: TGTGCCAGCAGGGAAGGGGAGAAGTTTGTCAGCACCGGGGAGCTGTTTTTT. This encodes CASREGEKFVSTGELFF.

The chain combines TRBV11-2 with TRBJ2-7; 10 nucleotides match TRBD2. The junction had 4 bases not matched to a gene; V was cut back by 4 bases and J by 7 bases. Germline CDR1 reads SGHAT; CDR2 reads FQNNGV. This CDR3 is 13 amino acids long. CDR3 amino acids: CASSSSGSGEQYF. CDR3 nucleotides: TGTGCCAGCAGCTCTAGCGGGAGTGGAGAGCAGTACTTC.